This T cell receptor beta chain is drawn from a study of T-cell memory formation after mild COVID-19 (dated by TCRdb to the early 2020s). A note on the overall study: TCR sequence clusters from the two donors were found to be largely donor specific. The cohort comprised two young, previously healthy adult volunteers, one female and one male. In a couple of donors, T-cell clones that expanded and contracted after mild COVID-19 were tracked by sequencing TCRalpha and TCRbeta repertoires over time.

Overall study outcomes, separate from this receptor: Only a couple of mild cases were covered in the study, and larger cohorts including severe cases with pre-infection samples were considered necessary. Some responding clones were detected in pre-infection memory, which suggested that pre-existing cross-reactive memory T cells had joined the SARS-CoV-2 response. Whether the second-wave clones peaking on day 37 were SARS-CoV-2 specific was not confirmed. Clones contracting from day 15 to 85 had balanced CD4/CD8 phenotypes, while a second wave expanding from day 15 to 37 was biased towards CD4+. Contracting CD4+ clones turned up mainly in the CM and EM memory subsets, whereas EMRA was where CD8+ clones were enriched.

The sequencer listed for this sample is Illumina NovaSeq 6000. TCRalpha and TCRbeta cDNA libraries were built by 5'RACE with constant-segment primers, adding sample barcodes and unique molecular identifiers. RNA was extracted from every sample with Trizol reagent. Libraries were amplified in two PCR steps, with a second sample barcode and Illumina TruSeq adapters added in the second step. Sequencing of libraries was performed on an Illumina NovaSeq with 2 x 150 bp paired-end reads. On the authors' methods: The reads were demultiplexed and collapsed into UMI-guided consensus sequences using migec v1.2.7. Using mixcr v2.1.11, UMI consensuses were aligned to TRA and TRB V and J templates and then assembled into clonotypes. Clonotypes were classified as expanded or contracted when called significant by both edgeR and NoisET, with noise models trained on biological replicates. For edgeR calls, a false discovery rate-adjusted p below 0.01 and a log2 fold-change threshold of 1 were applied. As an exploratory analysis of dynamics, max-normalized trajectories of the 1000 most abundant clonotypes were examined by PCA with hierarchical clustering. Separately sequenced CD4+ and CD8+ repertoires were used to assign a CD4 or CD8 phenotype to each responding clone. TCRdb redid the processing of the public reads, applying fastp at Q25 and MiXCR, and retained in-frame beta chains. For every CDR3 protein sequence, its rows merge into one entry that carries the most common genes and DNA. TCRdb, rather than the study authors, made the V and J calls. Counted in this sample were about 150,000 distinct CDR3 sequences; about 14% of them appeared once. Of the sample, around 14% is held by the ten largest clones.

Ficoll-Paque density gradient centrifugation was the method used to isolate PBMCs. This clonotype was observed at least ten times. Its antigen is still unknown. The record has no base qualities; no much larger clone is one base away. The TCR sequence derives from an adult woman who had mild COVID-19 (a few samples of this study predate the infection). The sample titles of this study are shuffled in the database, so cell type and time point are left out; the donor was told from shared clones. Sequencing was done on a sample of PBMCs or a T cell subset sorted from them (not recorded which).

Read as DNA, the sequence is TGTGCCAGCAGTCGAAGGACTAGCGGGAGGGTTAACTCCTACAATGAGCAGTTCTTC. It translates as CASSRRTSGRVNSYNEQFF. The sequence joins TRBV12-3 or TRBV12-4 to TRBJ2-1, with 15 middle bases fitting TRBD2. The CDR3 covers 19 residues, taking in both the cysteine and the phenylalanine. The read is trimmed to its CDR3 DNA, 57 bases read in frame from base 1. The junction shows trimming of 5 bases on V and 0 bases on J, and the gene matches do not reach 8 bases of it.